The T cell receptor (beta chain) under discussion was sequenced for a study of graft-versus-host responses after intestinal transplantation. Overall study: Tacrolimus plus steroids were given to all recipients for about three years, preceded by anti-thymocyte globulin induction. Regarding the study as a whole: Allografts carried high graft-versus-host to host-versus-graft clonal ratios in patients having graft-donor T cell macrochimerism. Among circulating GvH clones, peak levels were associated with early post-transplant declines in HvG clones. GvH clones were identified in recipient marrow, with some first appearing in ileum or blood.

This clone has a handful of counts. Its antigen is currently unknown. Sequencing was performed with immunoSEQ multiplex PCR; in TCRdb, only in-frame clones are kept and a portion is missing. The data contain under 95,000 clones, 88% of them singletons. The CDR3 sequence is 17 residues long. CDR1 and CDR2 (germline): LNHNV, YYDKDF (reference sequence). V was pared by 0 bases and J by 4 bases, with 15 bases between. The sample consisted of unstimulated CD4+ T cells sorted from spleen or lymph node cells, taken before transplant. J is TRBJ2-2 and V is TRBV15, with D tentatively TRBD1 (5 bases). The receptor was derived from a human donor who was the organ donor for an intestinal transplant. The CDR3 coding sequence is TGTGCCACCAGCAGAGATCCCCCTGACAGTCCCACCGGGGAGCTGTTTTTT. This translates into CATSRDPPDSPTGELFF.